This TCR beta chain is from a study of graft-versus-host responses after intestinal transplantation (dated by TCRdb to the early 2020s). Context from the whole study: Recipients received multivisceral, liver-intestinal, or isolated intestinal transplants. To identify alloreactive clones, pre-transplant mixed lymphocyte reaction products were sequenced and then compared with unstimulated pre-transplant donor and recipient T cells. Graft-versus-host and host-versus-graft alloreactive T cell clones were tracked in the graft, circulation and bone marrow after intestinal transplantation using bulk TCR-beta CDR3 sequencing. A peak of at least 4% donor T cells among recipient peripheral blood mononuclear cells was the definition used for donor T cell macrochimerism. Rather than going through the commercial service, samples from three later patients were sequenced in-house on an Illumina MiSeq and processed with MiXCR. The cohort enrolled about two dozen intestinal transplant recipients, one of whom was a retransplant, and a few patients without pretransplant specimens were excluded. Every recipient was given anti-thymocyte globulin induction, followed by 2 to 4 years of maintenance tacrolimus and steroids.

To prepare the library, the immunoSEQ multiplex PCR assay was applied. For most patients, genomic DNA was isolated with the Qiagen DNeasy Blood and Tissue Kit and shipped frozen to Adaptive Biotechnologies for TCR sequencing. For most patients, genomic DNA was subjected to high-throughput TCR-beta CDR3 sequencing by Adaptive Biotechnologies. Turning to the authors' computational methods: TCR sequencing data were retrieved from Adaptive's ImmunoSEQ software for 15 to 20 patients, whereas three other patients were processed with MiXCR and VDJtools. CD4 versus CD8 sorting errors were corrected by removing sequences found in both subsets at a frequency ratio below 5:1. Because the origin of CDR3 nucleotide sequences shared between donor and recipient could not be assigned, those sequences were removed. Alloreactive clones required at least 2-fold expansion over unstimulated cells and minimum CFSE-low frequency of 0.002% (template counts) or 0.001% (read counts). A clone was considered mappable if detected in the sequenced pre-transplant spleen, lymph node, or MLR CFSE-low populations of the donor or recipient. The cumulative frequency of alloreactive clones was calculated as a percentage of all sequences, weighted by copy number. TCRdb holds this immuneACCESS table with in-frame rearrangements only. Some clones are missing; in checked studies, unresolved V genes explain under half, and the rest has no known cause. V, J and clone size reflect that table, while D and trimming were determined from the DNA. The sample table holds 7,500 or so clones, of which just under 25% were seen once. The ten largest clones take up 3.5% to 5.5% of the sample.

The sample's time point label, decoded: cells obtained before transplantation from donor or recipient. In mixed lymphocyte reactions, some 200,000 CFSE-labeled pre-transplant responders were plated with some 200,000 irradiated violet-dye-labeled stimulators and cultured for 6 days. Proliferating CD3+CD4+CFSE-low and CD3+CD8+CFSE-low responder cells were FACS-sorted on a BD Influx sorter after the mixed lymphocyte reaction. On the study overall, not on this receptor specifically: Peak levels of circulating GvH clones were associated with declines in HvG clones early after transplant. Conclusions were limited by the relatively low number and heterogeneity of intestinal transplant patients. GvH clones turned up in recipient bone marrow, with some appearing earlier in ileal mucosa or blood, a pattern consistent with an intestinal mucosal origin. In patients with donor T cell macrochimerism, the allografts had high GvH to HvG T cell clonal ratios.

About this clone itself: No base qualities exist here, and no much larger clone lies one base off it.

The germline V and J ends show losses of 6 bases and 3 bases respectively, and no gene match explains 6 bases of the junction. The germline V gene (reference sequence) supplies CDR1 LNHDA and CDR2 SQIVND. The CDR3 holds 16 amino acids from the cysteine to the phenylalanine. Only the CDR3 region is kept as DNA, spanning 48 bases read in frame from base 1. The clonotype was recovered from a human patient who was an organ donor for intestinal transplantation. This material consisted of alloreactive CD4+ T cells from a mixed lymphocyte reaction culture, taken before transplantation. The cell subset or site label for this specimen denotes: CFSE-low proliferating T cells sorted from approximately six-day pre-transplant mixed lymphocyte reaction (GvH or HvG direction). Recombination joined TRBV19 with TRBJ2-1, and 12 junctional nucleotides match TRBD2. This receptor carries the CDR3 CASSSRTSGDYNEQFF. The DNA is TGTGCCAGTAGCTCCAGGACTAGCGGGGACTACAATGAGCAGTTCTTC.